These T cell receptor beta chains were read from a single sample in a study of blood T cell repertoires in COVID-19. The data were produced by immunoSEQ multiplex PCR, yet TCRdb's version contains in-frame clones alone and is incomplete. The sample has over 400,000 clones, 85% to 90% seen once. The specimen sequenced was peripheral blood. The receptor set was obtained from a woman between 45 and 65 years old with COVID-19, enrolled during active disease. Both conserved end residues are part of each CDR3. The order of the fields is V gene, D gene, clone size, J gene, CDR3 DNA, CDR3 protein. The D gene is left open where the match is weak. Clone size is stated in some rows and not others, as once, few, many or a class when expanded.

v_call: TRBV5-1; d_call: .; clone_size: .; j_call: TRBJ1-5; cdr3_nt: TGCGCCAGCAGCTTGGAACAGGGTAATCAGCCCCAGCATTTT; cdr3_aa: CASSLEQGNQPQHF
v_call: TRBV11-2; d_call: .; clone_size: .; j_call: TRBJ2-7; cdr3_nt: TGTGCCAGCAGCTTAGATAGACAGGAGTACTTC; cdr3_aa: CASSLDRQEYF
v_call: TRBV7-9; d_call: .; clone_size: .; j_call: TRBJ2-1; cdr3_nt: TGTGCCAGCAGCAGTAACTCGGGCTACAATGAGCAGTTCTTC; cdr3_aa: CASSSNSGYNEQFF
v_call: TRBV5-1; d_call: TRBD2; clone_size: once; j_call: TRBJ2-3; cdr3_nt: TGCGCCAGCAGCTTACAAGGGACTAGGGCCTCAGATACGCAGTATTTT; cdr3_aa: CASSLQGTRASDTQYF
v_call: TRBV2; d_call: .; clone_size: once; j_call: TRBJ2-7; cdr3_nt: TGTGCCAGCAGTGAGAGACAGGAAATTCTCTACGAGCAGTACTTC; cdr3_aa: CASSERQEILYEQYF
v_call: TRBV2; d_call: TRBD2; clone_size: .; j_call: TRBJ2-1; cdr3_nt: TGTGCCAGCACCATGGGACTAGCAAGTGAGCAGTTCTTC; cdr3_aa: CASTMGLASEQFF
v_call: TRBV6-6; d_call: .; clone_size: .; j_call: TRBJ2-1; cdr3_nt: TGTGCCAGCAGCTTCAGGGCCTCCTACAATGAGCAGTTCTTC; cdr3_aa: CASSFRASYNEQFF
v_call: TRBV6-5; d_call: TRBD1; clone_size: .; j_call: TRBJ1-2; cdr3_nt: TGTGCCAGCAGAAGAGACAGGGCAAATGGCTACACCTTC; cdr3_aa: CASRRDRANGYTF
v_call: TRBV9; d_call: .; clone_size: .; j_call: TRBJ2-7; cdr3_nt: TGTGCCAGCAGCGCCACTTCAGACAGCTACGAGCAGTACTTC; cdr3_aa: CASSATSDSYEQYF
v_call: TRBV3-1/TRBV3-2; d_call: TRBD2; clone_size: .; j_call: TRBJ2-1; cdr3_nt: TGTGCCAGCACAGGGACTAGCGGGGACCGTGAGCAGTTCTTC; cdr3_aa: CASTGTSGDREQFF
v_call: TRBV5-4; d_call: TRBD2; clone_size: .; j_call: TRBJ2-5; cdr3_nt: TGTGCCAGCAGCTGGGGACTAGCGGGGGGGCAAGAGACCCAGTACTTC; cdr3_aa: CASSWGLAGGQETQYF
v_call: TRBV30; d_call: TRBD1; clone_size: .; j_call: TRBJ1-4; cdr3_nt: TGTGCCTGGAGTGTCTCGCAGGGGGTTGAAAAACTGTTTTTT; cdr3_aa: CAWSVSQGVEKLFF
v_call: TRBV28; d_call: .; clone_size: .; j_call: TRBJ2-5; cdr3_nt: TGTGCCAGCAGTTTCGAGGCAGGGAAAGAGACCCAGTACTTC; cdr3_aa: CASSFEAGKETQYF
v_call: TRBV5-1; d_call: .; clone_size: .; j_call: TRBJ1-5; cdr3_nt: TGCGCCAGCAGCTTGGGGGGCACTGATCAGCCCCAGCATTTT; cdr3_aa: CASSLGGTDQPQHF
v_call: TRBV3-1/TRBV3-2; d_call: .; clone_size: .; j_call: TRBJ1-1; cdr3_nt: TGTGCCAGCAGCCCCCTGGCAGGGGTCGGCACTGAAGCTTTCTTT; cdr3_aa: CASSPLAGVGTEAFF
v_call: TRBV5-1; d_call: TRBD1; clone_size: .; j_call: TRBJ2-7; cdr3_nt: TGCGCCAGCAGTCCCGGACAGGCTGGACCGACCGAGCAGTACTTC; cdr3_aa: CASSPGQAGPTEQYF
v_call: TRBV21-1; d_call: .; clone_size: once; j_call: TRBJ1-1; cdr3_nt: TGTGCCAGCATCCTTCCTTCAGGGGTATTGAACACTGAAGCTTTCTTT; cdr3_aa: CASILPSGVLNTEAFF
v_call: TRBV3-1/TRBV3-2; d_call: .; clone_size: .; j_call: TRBJ1-1; cdr3_nt: TGTGCCAGCAGCCAAGCACGAGTGACGGCGGCTGAAGCTTTCTTT; cdr3_aa: CASSQARVTAAEAFF
v_call: TRBV5-6; d_call: TRBD2; clone_size: many; j_call: TRBJ2-1; cdr3_nt: TGTGCCAGCAGCTCGAAACTTAGCGGGAGATACAATGAGCAGTTCTTC; cdr3_aa: CASSSKLSGRYNEQFF
v_call: TRBV10-3; d_call: .; clone_size: once; j_call: TRBJ2-7; cdr3_nt: TGTGCCACCATCGGGGTCTCTCTCGGACACGAGCAGTACTTC; cdr3_aa: CATIGVSLGHEQYF
v_call: TRBV18; d_call: .; clone_size: .; j_call: TRBJ1-1; cdr3_nt: TGTGCCAGCTCCTGGGGGCAAGGGAACACTGAAGCTTTCTTT; cdr3_aa: CASSWGQGNTEAFF
v_call: TRBV6-5; d_call: .; clone_size: .; j_call: TRBJ2-1; cdr3_nt: TGTGCCAGCAGTTCTAGCCACAATGAGCAGTTCTTC; cdr3_aa: CASSSSHNEQFF
v_call: TRBV12-5; d_call: TRBD1; clone_size: .; j_call: TRBJ1-5; cdr3_nt: TGTGCTAGTGGTTTGAGGGGGACAGGGCCTAGCAATCAGCCCCAGCATTTT; cdr3_aa: CASGLRGTGPSNQPQHF
v_call: TRBV15; d_call: TRBD1; clone_size: once; j_call: TRBJ2-5; cdr3_nt: TGTGCCACCAGCAGGGACAGGGTTACGCAAGAGACCCAGTACTTC; cdr3_aa: CATSRDRVTQETQYF
v_call: TRBV18; d_call: .; clone_size: .; j_call: TRBJ1-3; cdr3_nt: TGTGCCAGCTCCAGGGGCCAGGTCGGAAACACCATATATTTT; cdr3_aa: CASSRGQVGNTIYF
v_call: TRBV7-2; d_call: .; clone_size: .; j_call: TRBJ1-2; cdr3_nt: TGTGCCAGCAGCTCAGGGACAACCTTTGGCTATGGCTACACCTTC; cdr3_aa: CASSSGTTFGYGYTF
v_call: TRBV28; d_call: TRBD1; clone_size: .; j_call: TRBJ1-5; cdr3_nt: TGTGCCAGCACCCTGGGACAGGGATATCAGCCCCAGCATTTT; cdr3_aa: CASTLGQGYQPQHF
v_call: TRBV4-1; d_call: .; clone_size: .; j_call: TRBJ1-6; cdr3_nt: TGCGCCAGCAGCCAAGACAGTAATTCACCCCTCCACTTT; cdr3_aa: CASSQDSNSPLHF
v_call: TRBV11-2; d_call: .; clone_size: once; j_call: TRBJ2-7; cdr3_nt: TGTGCCAGCAGCTTCGGGCTGGGAGACTACGAGCAGTACTTC; cdr3_aa: CASSFGLGDYEQYF
v_call: TRBV10-3; d_call: TRBD1; clone_size: .; j_call: TRBJ1-2; cdr3_nt: TGTGCCATCAGTGAGCAGGGGGCTAACTATGGCTACACCTTC; cdr3_aa: CAISEQGANYGYTF
v_call: TRBV6-5; d_call: TRBD1; clone_size: .; j_call: TRBJ1-6; cdr3_nt: TGTGCCAGCAGTTACGAGACAGGGAGAACGAATTCACCCCTCCACTTT; cdr3_aa: CASSYETGRTNSPLHF
v_call: TRBV3-1/TRBV3-2; d_call: TRBD2; clone_size: .; j_call: TRBJ2-5; cdr3_nt: TGTGCCAGCAGCCATGAGCGGGATCCCCTAGAGACCCAGTACTTC; cdr3_aa: CASSHERDPLETQYF
v_call: TRBV3-1/TRBV3-2; d_call: .; clone_size: .; j_call: TRBJ1-4; cdr3_nt: TGTGCCAGCAGCCAAGATCCTCGGTCGGGTGAAAAACTGTTTTTT; cdr3_aa: CASSQDPRSGEKLFF
v_call: TRBV19; d_call: .; clone_size: few; j_call: TRBJ2-7; cdr3_nt: TGTGCCAGTAGTATGGTGCAGGGGGGACTGGGCGAGCAGTACTTC; cdr3_aa: CASSMVQGGLGEQYF